These 6 T cell receptor beta chains were sequenced from one sample in a study of cytomegalovirus exposure and HLA in healthy donors. PCR employed 60 Vbeta and 13 Jbeta primers. Sequenced by immunoSEQ multiplex PCR; TCRdb stores in-frame clones only, minus some. The table records some 100,000 clones, more than 75% of them present only once. The sample comprised PBMCs. The origin of the receptors is a woman aged 50 to 60 in good health and CMV-seropositive.

The chain uses TRBV7-2 and TRBJ1-2, with 9 bases fitting TRBD1. This CDR3 has 15 residues. The V gene's germline CDR1 is SGHTA and CDR2 FQGNSA. V gave up 5 bases and J gave up 5 bases; unmatched junction bases: 9. The CDR3 loop is CASSSRTGDLYGYTF. The CDR3 DNA follows: TGTGCCAGCAGCAGTAGGACAGGGGATTTATATGGCTACACCTTC.

V gene TRBV6-5 combines with J gene TRBJ2-3, with 11 bases aligning to TRBD2. The germline gives CDR1 MNHEY, CDR2 SVGAGI. The CDR3 runs to 15 residues. V gave up 6 bases and J gave up 2 bases; unmatched junction bases: 4. The CDR3 nucleotides read TGTGCCAGCAGCCTACTAGCGGGGGACACAGATACGCAGTATTTT. Translation gives CASSLLAGDTDTQYF.

This clone appeared a few times. This chain joins TRBV7-8 and TRBJ2-5, with 7 nucleotides matching TRBD1. Germline loops: CDR1 SGHVS, CDR2 FQNEAQ. This CDR3 is built from 14 residues. V lost 2 bases to trimming and J lost 1 base; unmatched junction nucleotides: 1. The CDR3: CASSLRDSQETQYF. The DNA for the CDR3 is TGTGCCAGCAGCTTAAGGGACAGCCAAGAGACCCAGTACTTC.

This clone was recorded a few times. The V and J genes are TRBV9 and TRBJ2-1; 10 bases align to TRBD1. Germline V lookup: CDR1 SGDLS, CDR2 YYNGEE. This CDR3 contains 15 residues. V lost 2 bases to trimming and J lost 6 bases; unmatched junction nucleotides: 5. CDR3 sequence: CASSVGQGPANEQFF. In DNA, the CDR3 is TGTGCCAGCAGCGTGGGACAGGGGCCCGCCAATGAGCAGTTCTTC.

This chain connects TRBV27 to TRBJ1-5; D is undetermined. The CDR3 loop spans 15 amino acids. The ends were cut back, 3 bases at V and 1 base at J, with 10 bases in the middle. Germline assignment: CDR1 MNHEY and CDR2 SMNVEV (reference sequence). In nucleotides, the CDR3 is TGTGCCAGCAGTTTTGGGCAGGCAAGCAATCAGCCCCAGCATTTT. Translation: CASSFGQASNQPQHF.

J is TRBJ1-3 and V is TRBV5-4; no reliable D call. Germline assignment: CDR1 SGHNT and CDR2 YYREEE (reference sequence). This CDR3 has 16 residues. V was pared by 4 bases and J by 3 bases, with 17 bases between. The CDR3, as DNA: TGTGCCAGCAGCCCCGGGGAGGCTCGCAGTGGAAACACCATATATTTT. This codes for CASSPGEARSGNTIYF.